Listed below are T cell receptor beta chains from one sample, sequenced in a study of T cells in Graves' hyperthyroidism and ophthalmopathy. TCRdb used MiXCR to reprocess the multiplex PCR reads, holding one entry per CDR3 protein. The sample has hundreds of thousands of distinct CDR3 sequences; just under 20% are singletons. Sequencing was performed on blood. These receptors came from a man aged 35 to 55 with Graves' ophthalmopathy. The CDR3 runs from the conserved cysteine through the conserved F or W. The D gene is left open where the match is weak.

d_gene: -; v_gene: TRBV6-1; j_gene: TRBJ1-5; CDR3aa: CASRLDSFSNQPQHF
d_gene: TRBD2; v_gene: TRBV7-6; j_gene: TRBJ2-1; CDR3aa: CASSLAFGGRDPYNEQFF
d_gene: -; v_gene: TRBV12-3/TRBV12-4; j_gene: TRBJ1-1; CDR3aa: CASSLAEGNTEAFF
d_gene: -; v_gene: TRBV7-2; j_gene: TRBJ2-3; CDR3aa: CAIETITDTQYF
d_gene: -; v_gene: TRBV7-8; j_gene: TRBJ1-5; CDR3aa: CASSLDYRQGSRNQPQHF
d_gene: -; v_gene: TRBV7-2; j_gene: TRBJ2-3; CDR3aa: CASSLDGGDTQYF
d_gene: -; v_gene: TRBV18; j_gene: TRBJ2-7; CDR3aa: CASSPYSSYEQYF
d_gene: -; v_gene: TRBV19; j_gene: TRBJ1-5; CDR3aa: CASSPRWVWQPQHF
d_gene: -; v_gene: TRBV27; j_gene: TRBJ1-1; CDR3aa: CASNPGGSTEAFF
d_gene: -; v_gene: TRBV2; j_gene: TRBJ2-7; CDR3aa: CASSVRLYEQYF
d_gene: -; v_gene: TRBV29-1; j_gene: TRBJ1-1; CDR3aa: CSVLPRGGYTEAFF
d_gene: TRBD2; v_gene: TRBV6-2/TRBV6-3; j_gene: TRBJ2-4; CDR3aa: CASSYGRGDEYF
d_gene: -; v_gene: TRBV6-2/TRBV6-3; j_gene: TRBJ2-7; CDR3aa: CASSYPGRAYEQYF
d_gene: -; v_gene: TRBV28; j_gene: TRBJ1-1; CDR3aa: CASSRSGARVNTEAFF
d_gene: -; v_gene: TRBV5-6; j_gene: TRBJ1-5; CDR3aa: CASSQRIGGNQPQHF
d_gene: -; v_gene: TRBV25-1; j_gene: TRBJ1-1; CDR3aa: CASIRDGRGTEAFF
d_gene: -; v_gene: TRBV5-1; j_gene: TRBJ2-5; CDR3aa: CASSSTEKETQYF
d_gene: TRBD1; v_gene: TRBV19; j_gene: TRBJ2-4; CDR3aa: CASSIGQGNIQYF
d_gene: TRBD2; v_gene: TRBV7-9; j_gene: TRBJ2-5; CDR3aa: CASNEASGGLMETQYF
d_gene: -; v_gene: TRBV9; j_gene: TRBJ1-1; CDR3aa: CASSVFQGKWAEAFF
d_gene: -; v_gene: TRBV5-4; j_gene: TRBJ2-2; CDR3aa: CASSFGDAGELFF
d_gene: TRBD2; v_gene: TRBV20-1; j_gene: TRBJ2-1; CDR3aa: CSADDGGINEQFF
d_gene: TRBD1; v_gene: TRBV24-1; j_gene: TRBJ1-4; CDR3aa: CATSDSGTGTNEKLFF
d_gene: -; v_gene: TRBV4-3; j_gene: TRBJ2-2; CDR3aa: CASSQDFGSLSVELFF
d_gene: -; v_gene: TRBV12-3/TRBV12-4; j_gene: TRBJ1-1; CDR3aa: CASRPTPGHVNTEAFF
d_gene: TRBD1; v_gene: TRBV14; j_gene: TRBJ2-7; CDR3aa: CASSPTGGSVWQYF
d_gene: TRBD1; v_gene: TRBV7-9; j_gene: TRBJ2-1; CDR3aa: CASSSPGQLYNEQFF
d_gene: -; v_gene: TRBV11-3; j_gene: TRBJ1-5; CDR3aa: CASSLGQVRDYSNQPQHF
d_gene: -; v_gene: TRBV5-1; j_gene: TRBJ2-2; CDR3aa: CASSSSGPGELFF
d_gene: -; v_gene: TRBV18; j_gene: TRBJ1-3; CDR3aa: CASSPATGPSGNTIYF
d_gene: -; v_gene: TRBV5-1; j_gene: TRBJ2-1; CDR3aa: CASSLRAPRGETYNEQFF
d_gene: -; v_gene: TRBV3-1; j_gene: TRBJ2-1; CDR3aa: CASSQDLGVQFF
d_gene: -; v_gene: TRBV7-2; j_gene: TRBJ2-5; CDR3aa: CASSPGSSVETQYF
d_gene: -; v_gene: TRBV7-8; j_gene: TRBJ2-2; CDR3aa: CASSLFPDLGTGELFF
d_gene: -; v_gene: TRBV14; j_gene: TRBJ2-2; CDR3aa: CASSQARSGELFF
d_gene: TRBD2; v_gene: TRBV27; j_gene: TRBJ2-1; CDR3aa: CASRGLAGVRMGWEQFF
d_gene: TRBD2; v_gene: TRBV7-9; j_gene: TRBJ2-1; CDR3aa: CASSPPSGKEAYNEQFF
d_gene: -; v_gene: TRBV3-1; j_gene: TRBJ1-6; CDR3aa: CASSHGADRRSAPLHF
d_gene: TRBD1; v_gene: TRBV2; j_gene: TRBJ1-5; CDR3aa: CASRPRTGGQPQHF
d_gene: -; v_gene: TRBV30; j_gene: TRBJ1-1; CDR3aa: CAWSVSGGLNTEAFF
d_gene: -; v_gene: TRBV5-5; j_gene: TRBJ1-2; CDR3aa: CASSLGTQPNYGYTF
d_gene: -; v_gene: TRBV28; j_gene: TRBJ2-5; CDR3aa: CASSNGGPGETQYF
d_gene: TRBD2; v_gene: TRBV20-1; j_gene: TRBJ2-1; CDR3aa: CSARGPPHLAGANNEQFF
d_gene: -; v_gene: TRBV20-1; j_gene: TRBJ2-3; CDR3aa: CSARVTGLGTQYF
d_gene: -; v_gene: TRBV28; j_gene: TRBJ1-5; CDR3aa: CASAESNQPQHF
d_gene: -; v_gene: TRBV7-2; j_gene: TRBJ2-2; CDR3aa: CASSPRSHTGELFF
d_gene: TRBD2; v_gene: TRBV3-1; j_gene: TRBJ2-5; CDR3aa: CASSQEASGQTQYF
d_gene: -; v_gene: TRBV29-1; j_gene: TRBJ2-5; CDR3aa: CSVARGETQYF
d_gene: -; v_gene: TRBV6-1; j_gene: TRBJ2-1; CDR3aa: CASEGLSNEQFF
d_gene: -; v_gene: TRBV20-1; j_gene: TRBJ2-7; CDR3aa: CSARPTALGTPRQYF
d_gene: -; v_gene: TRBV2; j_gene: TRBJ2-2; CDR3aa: CASIRTGLFF
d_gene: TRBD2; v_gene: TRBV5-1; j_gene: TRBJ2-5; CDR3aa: CASSDGLAGHTQETQYF
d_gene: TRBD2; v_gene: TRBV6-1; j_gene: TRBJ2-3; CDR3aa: CASRSALGGGARNTQYF
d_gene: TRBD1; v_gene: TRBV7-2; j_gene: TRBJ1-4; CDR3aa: CASSSQTGTQYNEKLFF